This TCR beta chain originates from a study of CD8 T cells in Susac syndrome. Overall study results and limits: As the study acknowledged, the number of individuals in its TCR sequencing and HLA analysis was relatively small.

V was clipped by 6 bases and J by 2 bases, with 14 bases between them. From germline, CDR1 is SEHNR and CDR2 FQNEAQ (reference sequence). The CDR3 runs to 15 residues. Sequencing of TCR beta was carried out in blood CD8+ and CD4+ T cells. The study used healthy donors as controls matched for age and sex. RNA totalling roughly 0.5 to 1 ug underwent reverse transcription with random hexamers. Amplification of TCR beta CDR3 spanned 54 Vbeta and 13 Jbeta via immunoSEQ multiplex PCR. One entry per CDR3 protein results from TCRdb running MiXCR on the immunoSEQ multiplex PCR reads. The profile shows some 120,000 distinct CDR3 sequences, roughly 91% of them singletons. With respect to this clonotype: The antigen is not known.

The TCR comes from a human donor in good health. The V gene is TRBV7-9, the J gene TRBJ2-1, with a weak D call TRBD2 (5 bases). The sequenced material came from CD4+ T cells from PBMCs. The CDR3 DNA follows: TGTGCCAGCAGGTACGGGGAGTCCCCCTACAATGAGCAGTTCTTC. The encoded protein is CASRYGESPYNEQFF.